The clone carrying this TCR beta chain occurred once. Germline CDR1 reads GTSNPN; CDR2 reads SVGIG (reference sequence). This CDR3 spans 14 amino acids. The germline V and J ends were trimmed by 0 bases and 1 base, with 9 bases remaining between them. Described time point: new active TB diagnosis, blood taken before or within 7 days of starting treatment. Data came from immunoSEQ multiplex PCR; TCRdb stores just in-frame clones and leaves some out. The sample lists some 31,000 clones, around 88% occurring once. This entry belongs to a study of T cells in tuberculosis. The gene calls are TRBV30 and TRBJ1-1; D ambiguous. This clonotype was obtained from an adult with tuberculosis. Sequencing was performed on PBMCs, taken at tuberculosis diagnosis. CDR3 amino acids: CAWSVHSRNTEAFF. The CDR3, as DNA: TGTGCCTGGAGTGTACACAGCCGGAACACTGAAGCTTTCTTT. Full variable domain (rest looked up from reference TRBV30 and TRBJ1-1): SQTIHQWPATLVQPVGSPLSLECTVEGTSNPNLYWYRQAAGRGLQLLFYSVGIGQISSEVPQNLSASRPQDRQFILSSKKLLLSDSGFYLCAWSVHSRNTEAFFGQGTRLTVV.